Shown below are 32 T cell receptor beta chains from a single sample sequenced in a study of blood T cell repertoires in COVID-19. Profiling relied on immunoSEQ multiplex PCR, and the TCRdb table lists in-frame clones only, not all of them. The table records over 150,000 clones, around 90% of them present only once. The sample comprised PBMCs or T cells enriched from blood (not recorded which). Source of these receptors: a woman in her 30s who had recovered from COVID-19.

CDR3 amino acids: CASSVGTYDGELFF. The CDR3 coding sequence is TGTGCCAGCAGCGTCGGGACTTATGACGGGGAGCTGTTTTTT. The chain links TRBV5-5 to TRBJ2-2; a weak D match, TRBD2 (6 bases). There are 14 residues in the CDR3. The germline V gene has CDR1 SGHKS and CDR2 YYEKEE (reference sequence). Between the trimmed V and J ends, which lost 4 bases and 7 bases, there was a span of 14 bases.

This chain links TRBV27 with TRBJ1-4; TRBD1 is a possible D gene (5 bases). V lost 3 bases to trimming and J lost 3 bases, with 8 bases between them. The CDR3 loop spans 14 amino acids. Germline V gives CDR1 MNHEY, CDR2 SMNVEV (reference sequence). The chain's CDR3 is CASSFTGANEKLFF. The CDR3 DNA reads TGTGCCAGCAGTTTTACGGGGGCTAATGAAAAACTGTTTTTT.

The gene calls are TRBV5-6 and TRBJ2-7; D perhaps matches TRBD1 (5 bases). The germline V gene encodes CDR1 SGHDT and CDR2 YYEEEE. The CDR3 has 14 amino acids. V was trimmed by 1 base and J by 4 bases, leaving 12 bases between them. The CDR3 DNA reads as TGTGCCAGCAGCTTGTTTGACAGAGAGTACGAGCAGTACTTC. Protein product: CASSLFDREYEQYF.

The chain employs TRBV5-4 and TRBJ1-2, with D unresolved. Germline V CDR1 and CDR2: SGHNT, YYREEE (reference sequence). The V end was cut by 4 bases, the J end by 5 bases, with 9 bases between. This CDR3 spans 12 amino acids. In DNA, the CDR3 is TGTGCCAGCAGCCCCGACGGGTATGGCTACACCTTC. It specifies CASSPDGYGYTF.

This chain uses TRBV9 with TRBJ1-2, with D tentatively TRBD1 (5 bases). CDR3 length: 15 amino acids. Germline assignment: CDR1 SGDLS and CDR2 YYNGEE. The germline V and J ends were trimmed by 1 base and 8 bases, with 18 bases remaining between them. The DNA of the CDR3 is TGTGCCAGCAGCGTAAATCCGACCCCCGGGGGAGGCTACACCTTC. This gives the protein CASSVNPTPGGGYTF. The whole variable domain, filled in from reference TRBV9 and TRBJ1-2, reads DSGVTQTPKHLITATGQRVTLRCSPRSGDLSVYWYQQSLDQGLQFLIQYYNGEERAKGNILERFSAQQFPDLHSELNLSSLELGDSALYFCASSVNPTPGGGYTFGSGTRLTVV.

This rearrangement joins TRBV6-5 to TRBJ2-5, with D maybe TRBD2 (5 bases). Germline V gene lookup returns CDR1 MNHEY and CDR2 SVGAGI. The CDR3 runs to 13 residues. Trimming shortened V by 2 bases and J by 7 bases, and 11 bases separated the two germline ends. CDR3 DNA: TGTGCCAGCAGTTACGGACCTCGGGGGACCCAGTACTTC. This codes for CASSYGPRGTQYF.

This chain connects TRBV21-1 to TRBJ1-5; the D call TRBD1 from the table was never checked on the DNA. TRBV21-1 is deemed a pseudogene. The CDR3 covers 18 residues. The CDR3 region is CASSEFEQGLGSNQPQHF. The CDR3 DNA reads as TGTGCCAGCAGTGAATTCGAACAGGGTTTGGGGAGCAATCAGCCCCAGCATTTT.

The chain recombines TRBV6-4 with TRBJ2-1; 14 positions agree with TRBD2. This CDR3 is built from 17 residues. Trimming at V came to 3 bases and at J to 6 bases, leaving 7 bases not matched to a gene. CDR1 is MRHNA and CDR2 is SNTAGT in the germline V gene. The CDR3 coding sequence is TGTGCCAGCAGTGAGGGACTAGCGGGGGCTTTTATCAATGAGCAGTTCTTC. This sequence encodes CASSEGLAGAFINEQFF.

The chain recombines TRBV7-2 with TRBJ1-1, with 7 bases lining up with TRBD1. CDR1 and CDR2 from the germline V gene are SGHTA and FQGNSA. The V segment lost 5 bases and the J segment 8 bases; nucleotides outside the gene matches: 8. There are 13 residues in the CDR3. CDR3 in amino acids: CASSDHNRGEAFF. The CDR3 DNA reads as TGTGCCAGCAGCGACCATAACAGGGGCGAAGCTTTCTTT.

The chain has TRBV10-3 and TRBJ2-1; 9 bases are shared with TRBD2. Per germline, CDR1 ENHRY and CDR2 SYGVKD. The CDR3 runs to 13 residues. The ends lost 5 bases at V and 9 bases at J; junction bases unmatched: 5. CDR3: CAISKGLAREQFF. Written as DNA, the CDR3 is TGTGCCATCAGTAAGGGACTAGCTCGTGAGCAGTTCTTC.

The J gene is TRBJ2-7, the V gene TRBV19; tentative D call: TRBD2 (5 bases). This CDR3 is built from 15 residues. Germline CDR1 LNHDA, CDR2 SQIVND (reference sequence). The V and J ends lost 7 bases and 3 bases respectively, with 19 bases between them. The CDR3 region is CASTSGETLFYEQYF. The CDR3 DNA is TGTGCCAGTACTAGTGGGGAGACCCTCTTCTACGAGCAGTACTTC.

The CDR3: CASSLRQGVIPSYEQYF. CDR3 DNA sequence: TGTGCCAGCAGCTTGCGTCAGGGGGTGATTCCTTCCTACGAGCAGTACTTC. The chain links TRBV5-5 to TRBJ2-7; 7 bases fit TRBD1. The CDR3 extends over 17 amino acids. Germline CDR1 reads SGHKS; CDR2 reads YYEKEE (reference sequence). J lost 1 base, V lost 1 base, and 11 bases had no gene match. The full variable domain, its missing parts supplied by reference TRBV5-5 and TRBJ2-7, is DAGVTQSPTHLIKTRGQQVTLRCSPISGHKSVSWYQQVLGQGPQFIFQYYEKEERGRGNFPDRFSARQFPNYSSELNVNALLLGDSALYLCASSLRQGVIPSYEQYFGPGTRLTVT.

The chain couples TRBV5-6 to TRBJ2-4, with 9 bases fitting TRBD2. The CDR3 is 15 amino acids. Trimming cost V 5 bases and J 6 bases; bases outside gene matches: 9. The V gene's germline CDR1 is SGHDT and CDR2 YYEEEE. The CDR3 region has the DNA TGTGCCAGCAGTTGGTTAGCGGGGGACCTAAACATTCAGTACTTC. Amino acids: CASSWLAGDLNIQYF.

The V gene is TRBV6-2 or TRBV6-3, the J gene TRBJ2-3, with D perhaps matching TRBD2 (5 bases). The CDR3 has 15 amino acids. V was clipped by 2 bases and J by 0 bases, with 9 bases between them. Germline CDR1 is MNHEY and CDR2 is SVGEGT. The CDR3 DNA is TGTGCCAGCAGTTACGGAGCGGCTAGCACAGATACGCAGTATTTT. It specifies CASSYGAASTDTQYF.

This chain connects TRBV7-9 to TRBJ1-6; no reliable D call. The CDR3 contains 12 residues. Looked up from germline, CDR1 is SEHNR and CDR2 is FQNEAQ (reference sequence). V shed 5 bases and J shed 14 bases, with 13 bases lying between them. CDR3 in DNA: TGTGCCAGCAGCCCTGACAAAGTGGCCCTCCACTTT. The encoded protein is CASSPDKVALHF. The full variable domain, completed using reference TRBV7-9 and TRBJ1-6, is DTGVSQNPRHKITKRGQNVTFRCDPISEHNRLYWYRQTLGQGPEFLTYFQNEAQLEKSRLLSDRFSAERPKGSFSTLEIQRTEQGDSAMYLCASSPDKVALHFGNGTRLTVT.

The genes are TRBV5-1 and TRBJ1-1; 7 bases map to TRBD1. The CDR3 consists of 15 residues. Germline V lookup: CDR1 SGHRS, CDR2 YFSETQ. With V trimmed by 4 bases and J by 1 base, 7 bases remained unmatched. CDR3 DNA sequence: TGCGCCAGCAGCCCCCAGGGGGTCTCGAACACTGAAGCTTTCTTT. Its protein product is CASSPQGVSNTEAFF.

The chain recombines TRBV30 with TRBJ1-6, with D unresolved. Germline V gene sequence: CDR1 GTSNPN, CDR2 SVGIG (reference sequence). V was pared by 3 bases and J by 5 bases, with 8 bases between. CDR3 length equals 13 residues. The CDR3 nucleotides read TGTGCCTGGAGACGCGGGAATAATTCACCCCTCCACTTT. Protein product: CAWRRGNNSPLHF.

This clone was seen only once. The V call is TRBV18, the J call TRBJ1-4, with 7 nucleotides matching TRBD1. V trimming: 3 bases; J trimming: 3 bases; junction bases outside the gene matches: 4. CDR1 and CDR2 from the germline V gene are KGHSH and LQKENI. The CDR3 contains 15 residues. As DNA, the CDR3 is TGTGCCAGCTCACCTAGACAGGGATCTAATGAAAAACTGTTTTTT. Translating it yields CASSPRQGSNEKLFF.

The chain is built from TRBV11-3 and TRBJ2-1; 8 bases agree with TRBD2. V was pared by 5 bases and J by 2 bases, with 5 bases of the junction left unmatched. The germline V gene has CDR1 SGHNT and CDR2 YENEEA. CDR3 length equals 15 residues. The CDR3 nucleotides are TGTGCCAGCAGCATTAGCGGGACGCCCTACAATGAGCAGTTCTTC. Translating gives CASSISGTPYNEQFF.

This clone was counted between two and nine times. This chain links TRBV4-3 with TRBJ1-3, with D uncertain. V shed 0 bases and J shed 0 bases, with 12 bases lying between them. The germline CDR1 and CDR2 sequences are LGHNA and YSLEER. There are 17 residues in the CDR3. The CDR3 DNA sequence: TGCGCCAGCAGCCAAGACAGATCTGCAGACTCTGGAAACACCATATATTTT. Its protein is CASSQDRSADSGNTIYF.

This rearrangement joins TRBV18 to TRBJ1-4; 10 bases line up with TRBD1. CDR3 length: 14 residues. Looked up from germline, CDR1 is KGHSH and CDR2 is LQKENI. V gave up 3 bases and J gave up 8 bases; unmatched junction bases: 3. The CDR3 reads CASSPGTGEEKLFF. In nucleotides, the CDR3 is TGTGCCAGCTCACCCGGGACAGGGGAAGAAAAACTGTTTTTT.

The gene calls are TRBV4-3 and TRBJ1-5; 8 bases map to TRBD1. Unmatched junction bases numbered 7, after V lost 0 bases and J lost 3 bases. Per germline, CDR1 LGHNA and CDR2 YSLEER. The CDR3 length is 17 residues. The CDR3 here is CASSQDRTDRANQPQHF. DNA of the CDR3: TGCGCCAGCAGCCAAGATCGGACGGACAGGGCCAATCAGCCCCAGCATTTT.

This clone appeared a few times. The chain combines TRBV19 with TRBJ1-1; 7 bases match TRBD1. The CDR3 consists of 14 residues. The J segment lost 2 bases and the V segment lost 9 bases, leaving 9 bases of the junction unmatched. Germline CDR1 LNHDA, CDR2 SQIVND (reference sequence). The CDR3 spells CASTSGTENTEAFF. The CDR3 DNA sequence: TGTGCCAGCACGTCCGGGACAGAAAACACTGAAGCTTTCTTT.

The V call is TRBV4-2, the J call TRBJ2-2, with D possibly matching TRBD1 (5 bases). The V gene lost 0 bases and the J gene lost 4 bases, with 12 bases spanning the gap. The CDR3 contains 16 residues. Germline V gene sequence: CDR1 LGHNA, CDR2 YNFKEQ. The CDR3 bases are TGTGCCAGCAGCCAAGATTTGGCGACAGTCACCGGGGAGCTGTTTTTT. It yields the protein CASSQDLATVTGELFF.

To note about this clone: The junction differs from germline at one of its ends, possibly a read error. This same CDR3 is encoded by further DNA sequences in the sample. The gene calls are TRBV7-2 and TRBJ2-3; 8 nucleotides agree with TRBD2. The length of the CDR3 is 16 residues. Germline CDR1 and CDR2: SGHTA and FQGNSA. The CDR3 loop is CASTRPAGGRSDTQYF. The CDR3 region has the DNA TGTGCCAGCACCCGACCCGCGGGGGGCAGATCAGATACACAGTATTTT.

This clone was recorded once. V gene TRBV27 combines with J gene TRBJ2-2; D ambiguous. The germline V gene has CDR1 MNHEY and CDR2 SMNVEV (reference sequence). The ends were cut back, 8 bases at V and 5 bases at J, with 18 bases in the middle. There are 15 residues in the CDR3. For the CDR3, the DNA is TGTGCCAGCTCCCCGGCGGAGTTTGTTACCGGGGAGCTGTTTTTT. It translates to CASSPAEFVTGELFF.

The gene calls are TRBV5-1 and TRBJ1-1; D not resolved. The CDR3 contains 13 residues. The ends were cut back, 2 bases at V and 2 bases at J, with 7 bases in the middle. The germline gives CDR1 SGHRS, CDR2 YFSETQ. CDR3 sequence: CASSFRDNTEAFF. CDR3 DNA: TGCGCCAGCAGCTTTAGAGATAACACTGAAGCTTTCTTT.

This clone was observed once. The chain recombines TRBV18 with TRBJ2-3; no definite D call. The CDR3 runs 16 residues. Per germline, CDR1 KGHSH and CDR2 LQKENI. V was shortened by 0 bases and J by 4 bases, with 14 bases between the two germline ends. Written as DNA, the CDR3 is TGTGCCAGCTCACCACCCGGTCTCTCTGAACCAGATACGCAGTATTTT. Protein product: CASSPPGLSEPDTQYF.

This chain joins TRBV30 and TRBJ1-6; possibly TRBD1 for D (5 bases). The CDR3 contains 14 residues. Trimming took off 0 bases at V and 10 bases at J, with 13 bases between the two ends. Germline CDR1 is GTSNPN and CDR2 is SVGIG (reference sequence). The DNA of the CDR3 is TGTGCCTGGAGTGTACTGGGGGGTGGGTCACCCCTCCACTTT. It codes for CAWSVLGGGSPLHF.

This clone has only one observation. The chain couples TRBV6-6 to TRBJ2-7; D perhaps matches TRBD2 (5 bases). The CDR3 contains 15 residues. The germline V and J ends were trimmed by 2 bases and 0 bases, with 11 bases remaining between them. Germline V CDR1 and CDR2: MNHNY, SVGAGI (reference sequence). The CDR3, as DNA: TGTGCCAGCAGTTACCCCCAGCGGTCCTCCTACGAGCAGTACTTC. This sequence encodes CASSYPQRSSYEQYF.

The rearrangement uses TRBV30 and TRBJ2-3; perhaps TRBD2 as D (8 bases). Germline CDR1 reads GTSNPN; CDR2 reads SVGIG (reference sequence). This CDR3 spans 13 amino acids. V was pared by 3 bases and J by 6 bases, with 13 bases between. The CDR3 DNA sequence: TGTGCCTGGAGGCGGGAGGACAGGGATACGCAGTATTTT. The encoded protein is CAWRREDRDTQYF. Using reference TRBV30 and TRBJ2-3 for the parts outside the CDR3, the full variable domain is SQTIHQWPATLVQPVGSPLSLECTVEGTSNPNLYWYRQAAGRGLQLLFYSVGIGQISSEVPQNLSASRPQDRQFILSSKKLLLSDSGFYLCAWRREDRDTQYFGPGTRLTVL.

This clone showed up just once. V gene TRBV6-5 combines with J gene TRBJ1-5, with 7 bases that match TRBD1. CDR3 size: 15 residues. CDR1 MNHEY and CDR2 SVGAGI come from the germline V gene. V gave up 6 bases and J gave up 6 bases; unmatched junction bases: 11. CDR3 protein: CASRDRKGGGQPQHF. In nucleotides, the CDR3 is TGTGCCAGCAGGGACAGGAAGGGCGGCGGTCAGCCCCAGCATTTT.